This T cell receptor beta chain is drawn from a study of T cells after yellow fever vaccination. Regarding this clonotype: Its matching antigen is unknown. The junction departs from the called germline gene at one end, perhaps through a read error.

In germline, CDR1 is SGHVS, CDR2 FQNEAQ. The CDR3 has 19 residues. TCRdb re-analysed the 5' RACE reads in MiXCR, keeping a single row per CDR3 protein. The table includes about 160,000 distinct CDR3 sequences, 6% to 7.5% detected once. General study findings and limits: Abundant bulk-population clonotypes could contaminate the FACS-sorted repertoires. Most clones from primary vaccination were detected again post-booster (almost 98% CD4, about 85% CD8).

The material was CD4+ T cells sorted from PBMCs, obtained 4 to 6 days after the first yellow fever vaccination. The chain has TRBV7-8 and TRBJ2-3; 9 nucleotides line up with TRBD2. The TCR was taken from a man younger than 35 who received the YFV17D yellow fever vaccine. The CDR3 here is CASSLGLLAGVSSTDAQYF. The CDR3 nucleotides read TGTGCCAGCAGCTTAGGTCTGTTAGCGGGGGTTTCTAGCACAGATGCGCAGTATTTT.